These 29 T cell receptor beta chains originate from one sample sequenced in a study of blood T cell repertoires in COVID-19. TCRdb keeps only in-frame clones here, not all; method: immunoSEQ multiplex PCR. This sample yields around 290,000 clones, of which 80% to 95% are seen a single time; 1% to 1.3% belongs to the top ten. Sequencing used PBMCs or T cells enriched from blood (not recorded which). These receptors originate from a woman aged 25 to 39 who had recovered from COVID-19.

This sequence joins TRBV7-9 and TRBJ2-3; D possibly corresponds to TRBD1 (6 bases). Germline CDR1 and CDR2: SEHNR and FQNEAQ (reference sequence). The CDR3 has 15 amino acids. V was trimmed by 5 bases and J by 3 bases, leaving 15 bases between them. CDR3 DNA: TGTGCCAGCAGCCCCAAACAGGGAGATACAGATACGCAGTATTTT. As protein: CASSPKQGDTDTQYF. Complete variable domain (other parts from reference TRBV7-9 and TRBJ2-3): DTGVSQNPRHKITKRGQNVTFRCDPISEHNRLYWYRQTLGQGPEFLTYFQNEAQLEKSRLLSDRFSAERPKGSFSTLEIQRTEQGDSAMYLCASSPKQGDTDTQYFGPGTRLTVL.

This chain links TRBV28 with TRBJ2-5; 7 nucleotides align to TRBD2. The CDR3 consists of 14 residues. Germline values: CDR1 MDHEN, CDR2 SYDVKM. Losses at the gene ends were 2 bases for V and 5 bases for J; bases not matched to a gene: 5. CDR3 DNA: TGTGCCAGCAGTTTACGGGGGGAAGGGGAGACCCAGTACTTC. This encodes CASSLRGEGETQYF.

The chain links TRBV12-3 or TRBV12-4 to TRBJ1-5; TRBD1 matches at 8 bases. V gave up 3 bases and J gave up 16 bases; unmatched junction bases: 11. This CDR3 contains 13 residues. CDR3 residues: CASSFDRGPGIHF. The CDR3 nucleotides read TGTGCCAGCAGTTTCGACAGGGGCCCCGGAATACATTTT.

The chain joins TRBV29-1 to TRBJ2-2, with D tentatively TRBD2 (6 bases). V was pared by 4 bases and J by 4 bases, with 16 bases between. CDR3 length equals 15 residues. Germline loops: CDR1 SQVTM, CDR2 ANQGSEA. The CDR3 sequence: CSVVSGVSLTGELFF. The CDR3 DNA is TGCAGCGTTGTATCGGGGGTTAGTCTCACCGGGGAGCTGTTTTTT.

This chain uses TRBV9 with TRBJ2-1, with D possibly TRBD2 on 5 matching bases. V lost 2 bases and J 0 bases, leaving 12 bases between the germline ends. The CDR3 runs 16 residues. The germline CDR1 and CDR2 sequences are SGDLS and YYNGEE. CDR3 region: CASSVGLLSSYNEQFF. CDR3 nucleotides: TGTGCCAGCAGCGTTGGACTCCTAAGCTCCTACAATGAGCAGTTCTTC.

This clone was counted once. The rearrangement uses TRBV7-2 and TRBJ2-7; 7 nucleotides match TRBD1. Trimming removed 5 bases from V and 3 bases from J; junction bases left unmatched: 10. The CDR3 runs 15 residues. CDR1 is SGHTA, CDR2 FQGNSA, per germline. The CDR3 nucleotides are TGTGCCAGCAGCCAAATCGGGACAGCCGACTACGAGCAGTACTTC. Its protein is CASSQIGTADYEQYF.

The CDR3 DNA reads as TGTGCCAGCAGCCAGGAGTATAATTCACCCCTCCACTTT. It codes for CASSQEYNSPLHF. This chain uses TRBV3-1 (or the pseudogene TRBV3-2) with TRBJ1-6; D is unresolved. V lost 3 bases, J lost 4 bases, and 4 bases lay in between. The length of the CDR3 is 13 residues. The germline CDR1 and CDR2 sequences are LGHDT and YNNKEL (reference sequence).

This clone showed up just once. This chain joins TRBV3-1 (or the pseudogene TRBV3-2) and TRBJ1-2, with D possibly TRBD1 on 5 matching bases. The CDR3 length is 14 residues. The ends were cut back, 0 bases at V and 7 bases at J, with 12 bases in the middle. The V gene's germline CDR1 is LGHDT and CDR2 YNNKEL (reference sequence). The CDR3: CASSQDRGLGGYTF. The CDR3 nucleotides read TGTGCCAGCAGCCAAGATCGGGGGTTAGGTGGCTACACCTTC.

The chain recombines TRBV6-5 with TRBJ2-2; 7 bases map to TRBD1. V was clipped by 6 bases and J by 3 bases; unmatched bases: 4. The CDR3 is 14 amino acids. CDR1 and CDR2 from the germline V gene are MNHEY and SVGAGI. CDR3 in amino acids: CASRRGRDTGELFF. The CDR3 nucleotides read TGTGCCAGCAGGAGGGGGCGGGACACCGGGGAGCTGTTTTTT.

The V call is TRBV18, the J call TRBJ1-4, with D possibly matching TRBD1 (6 bases). V was pared by 4 bases and J by 8 bases, with 11 bases between. The CDR3 runs to 13 residues. CDR1 is KGHSH, CDR2 LQKENI, per germline. Here the CDR3 reads CASSHRGGEKLFF. CDR3 nucleotides: TGTGCCAGCTCACACCGAGGGGGAGAAAAACTGTTTTTT. The full variable domain, rest sourced from reference TRBV18 and TRBJ1-4, is NAGVMQNPRHLVRRRGQEARLRCSPMKGHSHVYWYRQLPEEGLKFMVYLQKENIIDESGMPKERFSAEFPKEGPSILRIQQVVRGDSAAYFCASSHRGGEKLFFGSGTQLSVL.

CDR3 in amino acids: CASSSEQGADTEAFF. As DNA, the CDR3 is TGCGCCAGCAGCAGCGAACAGGGGGCGGACACTGAAGCTTTCTTT. The chain recombines TRBV5-1 with TRBJ1-1; 9 positions agree with TRBD1. V dropped 4 bases and J dropped 3; count of bases not matched to a gene: 7. CDR3 length equals 15 residues. CDR1 and CDR2 (germline): SGHRS, YFSETQ.

The chain employs TRBV28 and TRBJ2-7; TRBD1 might be the D (6 bases). The CDR3 is 13 residues long. Germline V gene data show CDR1 as MDHEN and CDR2 as SYDVKM. Trimming removed 6 bases from V and 5 bases from J, with 14 bases in between. For the CDR3, the DNA is TGTGCCAGCAGGGGAACAGGGTTGCACGAGCAGTACTTC. Protein: CASRGTGLHEQYF.

The chain has TRBV18 and TRBJ2-3; D might be TRBD2 (5 bases). The CDR3 is 14 amino acids. Trimming removed 2 bases at V and 6 bases at J, with 12 bases between. Germline V gives CDR1 KGHSH, CDR2 LQKENI. The CDR3 region is CASSPGWRVDTQYF. CDR3 in DNA: TGTGCCAGCTCACCAGGATGGCGGGTCGATACGCAGTATTTT.

The chain carries TRBV19 and TRBJ2-1; tentative D call: TRBD2 (5 bases). Germline assignment: CDR1 LNHDA and CDR2 SQIVND (reference sequence). The CDR3 runs 14 residues. Trimming stripped 7 bases from V and 4 bases from J, with 14 bases between. The DNA for the CDR3 is TGTGCCAGTACCCAAGTCGGGGTTTACAATGAGCAGTTCTTC. It yields the protein CASTQVGVYNEQFF.

The chain recombines TRBV5-1 with TRBJ1-6, with TRBD1 as a possible D gene (6 bases). CDR3 length: 15 amino acids. From germline, CDR1 is SGHRS and CDR2 YFSETQ. V lost 0 bases and J lost 6, with 10 bases in between. In nucleotides, the CDR3 is TGCGCCAGCAGCTTGGATGGGGGCAGTAATTCACCCCTCCACTTT. It encodes CASSLDGGSNSPLHF.

The chain recombines TRBV11-2 with TRBJ2-1; TRBD2 agrees at 9 bases. Germline V gene data show CDR1 as SGHAT and CDR2 as FQNNGV. CDR3 length: 17 amino acids. V was clipped by 1 base and J by 4 bases; unmatched bases: 8. The CDR3 sequence is CASSLGPLAGSYNEQFF. The DNA of the CDR3 is TGTGCCAGCAGCTTAGGACCTCTAGCGGGAAGTTACAATGAGCAGTTCTTC.

V and J are TRBV25-1 and TRBJ2-7, with 8 bases lining up with TRBD2. The CDR3 loop spans 12 amino acids. Looked up from germline, CDR1 is MGHDK and CDR2 is SYGVNS. The J segment lost 1 base and the V segment lost 11 bases, leaving 4 bases of the junction unmatched. Written as DNA, the CDR3 is TGTGCCTCTGGGACTAGATCCTACGAGCAGTACTTC. Its translation: CASGTRSYEQYF.

The CDR3 DNA reads TGTGCCAGCAGTTTATCAGGGGATGGCTACACCTTC. Its translation is CASSLSGDGYTF. The chain couples TRBV28 to TRBJ1-2, with D perhaps TRBD1 (6 bases). Trimming stripped 1 base from V and 6 bases from J, with 6 bases between. CDR3 length equals 12 residues. Germline assignment: CDR1 MDHEN and CDR2 SYDVKM.

The CDR3 nucleotides read TGTGCCAGTAGGCCCCAGGGCTTCGCGAACACTGAAGCTTTCTTT. Translation gives CASRPQGFANTEAFF. The chain is built from TRBV19 and TRBJ1-1; weak D call: TRBD1 (5 bases). The CDR3 spans 15 residues. V shed 6 bases and J shed 1 base, with 15 bases lying between them. Germline lookup yields CDR1 LNHDA and CDR2 SQIVND (reference sequence).

J is TRBJ1-6 and V is TRBV4-1; 7 positions match TRBD1. This CDR3 is 14 amino acids long. Germline CDR1 MGHRA, CDR2 YSYEKL. Trimming at V came to 2 bases and at J to 7 bases, leaving 2 bases not matched to a gene. Here the CDR3 reads CASSQWDSNSPLHF. The CDR3 DNA follows: TGCGCCAGCAGCCAATGGGACAGCAATTCACCCCTCCACTTT.

The chain combines TRBV5-1 with TRBJ1-1, with 8 bases aligning to TRBD1. The CDR3 is made up of 14 amino acids. V trimming: 0 bases; J trimming: 11 bases; junction bases outside the gene matches: 9. Per the germline V gene, CDR1 is SGHRS and CDR2 is YFSETQ. In DNA form, the CDR3 reads TGCGCCAGCAGCTTGGAGGGGACAGGCGTGAACGCTTTCTTT. Amino acids: CASSLEGTGVNAFF.

This sequence joins TRBV6-5 and TRBJ1-4, with D unresolved. Germline assignment: CDR1 MNHEY and CDR2 SVGAGI. The ends were cut back, 5 bases at V and 5 bases at J, with 3 bases in the middle. This CDR3 comprises 11 residues. CDR3 in DNA: TGTGCCAGCAGTCTCAATGAAAAACTGTTTTTT. This translates into CASSLNEKLFF.

V is TRBV27 and J is TRBJ2-2; no clear D. Looked up from germline, CDR1 is MNHEY and CDR2 is SMNVEV (reference sequence). The CDR3 totals 12 residues. V shed 7 bases and J shed 1 base, with 4 bases lying between them. In DNA form, the CDR3 reads TGTGCCAGCACCTTGAACACCGGGGAGCTGTTTTTT. It yields the protein CASTLNTGELFF.

The chain combines TRBV2 with TRBJ2-7, with 10 bases that match TRBD1. Looked up from germline, CDR1 is SNHLY and CDR2 is FYNNEI. This CDR3 contains 15 residues. V trimming: 4 bases; J trimming: 7 bases; junction bases outside the gene matches: 10. The CDR3 DNA reads TGTGCCAGCAGTGGGCCCTGGACAGGGGGACGGGAGCAGTACTTC. Its protein is CASSGPWTGGREQYF.

This CDR3 is CSVYPGGYNEQFF. The CDR3 DNA reads TGCAGCGTTTACCCGGGAGGGTACAATGAGCAGTTCTTC. The chain joins TRBV29-1 to TRBJ2-1; 8 bases agree with TRBD2. V gave up 5 bases and J gave up 4 bases; unmatched junction bases: 4. The V gene's germline CDR1 is SQVTM and CDR2 ANQGSEA. CDR3 size: 13 residues.

The chain joins TRBV29-1 to TRBJ1-5, with D tentatively TRBD1 (6 bases). The germline V gene has CDR1 SQVTM and CDR2 ANQGSEA. The CDR3 spans 12 residues. The CDR3 DNA reads TGCATCCGGGGGGGGCCGAATCAGCCCCAGCATTTT. This translates into CIRGGPNQPQHF.

This CDR3 reads CASSLGTSGQETQYF. The CDR3 DNA sequence: TGTGCCAGCAGCTTAGGGACTAGTGGGCAAGAGACCCAGTACTTC. The chain carries TRBV11-2 and TRBJ2-5; the match to TRBD2 covers 7 bases. J gave up 2 bases and V 1 base, and 4 bases lay outside the gene matches. CDR3 length: 15 residues. CDR1 SGHAT and CDR2 FQNNGV come from the germline V gene.

The V gene is TRBV6-1, the J gene TRBJ2-3; 7 bases line up with TRBD2. V lost 3 bases and J lost 2; bases outside the gene matches: 11. This CDR3 is built from 17 residues. The germline gives CDR1 MNHNS, CDR2 SASEGT. DNA for the CDR3: TGTGCCAGCAGTGAGGGGCTTACTAGCGATTCCACAGATACGCAGTATTTT. Protein product: CASSEGLTSDSTDTQYF.

V is TRBV5-8 and J is TRBJ1-1; D may be TRBD1 (5 bases). The germline V gene encodes CDR1 SGHTS and CDR2 YDEGEE. V lost 7 bases to trimming and J lost 10 bases, with 20 bases between them. This CDR3 comprises 13 residues. This chain's CDR3 is CASWPRASGGAFF. DNA of the CDR3: TGTGCCAGCTGGCCTCGGGCCTCGGGGGGAGCTTTCTTT.